This entry concerns a single T cell receptor beta chain. Clones were read by immunoSEQ multiplex PCR, and TCRdb kept only the in-frame ones, dropping some. This sample yields around 100,000 clones, of which 80% to 90% are seen a single time; 5.5% to 6.5% belongs to the top ten. Germline-derived CDR1 and CDR2 are MNHNS and SASEGT. V lost 6 bases, J lost 5 bases, and 12 bases stayed unmatched. CDR3 length: 15 amino acids. This sample was taken from a study of identifying expanded T cells in peripheral blood. The TCR comes from a person aged 18 to 70 in good health. The chain employs TRBV6-1 and TRBJ1-2; 7 bases align to TRBD1. Sequencing input: blood. The CDR3 protein is CASREAGQGVYGYTF. The DNA for the CDR3 is TGTGCCAGCAGGGAGGCGGGGCAGGGGGTTTATGGCTACACCTTC.